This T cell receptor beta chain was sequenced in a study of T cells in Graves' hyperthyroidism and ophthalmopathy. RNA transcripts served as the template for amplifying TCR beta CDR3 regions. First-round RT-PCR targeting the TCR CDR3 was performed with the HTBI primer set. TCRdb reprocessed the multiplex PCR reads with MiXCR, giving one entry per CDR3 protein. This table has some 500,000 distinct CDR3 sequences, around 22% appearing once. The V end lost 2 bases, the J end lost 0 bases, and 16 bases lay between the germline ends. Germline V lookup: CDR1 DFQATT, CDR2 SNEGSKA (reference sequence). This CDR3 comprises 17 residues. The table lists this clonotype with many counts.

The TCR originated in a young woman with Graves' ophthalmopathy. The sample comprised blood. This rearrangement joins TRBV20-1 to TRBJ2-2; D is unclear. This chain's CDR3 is CSARRPYGDSNTGELFF. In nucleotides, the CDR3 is TGCAGTGCTAGACGCCCCTACGGCGATTCGAACACCGGGGAGCTGTTTTTT.